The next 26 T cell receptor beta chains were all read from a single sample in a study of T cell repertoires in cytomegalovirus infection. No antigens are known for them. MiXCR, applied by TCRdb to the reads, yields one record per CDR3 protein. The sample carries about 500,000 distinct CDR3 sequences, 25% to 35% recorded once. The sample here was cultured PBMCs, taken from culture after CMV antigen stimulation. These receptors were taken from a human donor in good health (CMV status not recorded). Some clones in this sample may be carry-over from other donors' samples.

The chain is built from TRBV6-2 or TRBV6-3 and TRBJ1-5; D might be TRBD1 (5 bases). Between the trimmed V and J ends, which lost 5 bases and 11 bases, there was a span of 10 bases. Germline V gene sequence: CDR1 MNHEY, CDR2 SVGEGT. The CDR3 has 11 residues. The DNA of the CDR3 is TGTGCCAGCAGTCAGGGAAGGACCCAGCATTTT. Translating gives CASSQGRTQHF.

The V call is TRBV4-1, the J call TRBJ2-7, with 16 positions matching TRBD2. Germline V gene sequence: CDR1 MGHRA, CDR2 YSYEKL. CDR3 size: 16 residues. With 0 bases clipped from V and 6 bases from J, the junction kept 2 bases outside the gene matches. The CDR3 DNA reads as TGCGCCAGCAGCCAAGAGGGACTAGCGGGAGGGGCCGAGCAGTACTTC. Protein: CASSQEGLAGGAEQYF.

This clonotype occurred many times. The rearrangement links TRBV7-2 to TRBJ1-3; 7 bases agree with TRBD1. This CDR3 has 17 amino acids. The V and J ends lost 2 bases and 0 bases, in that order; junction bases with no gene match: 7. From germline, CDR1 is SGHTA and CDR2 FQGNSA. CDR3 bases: TGTGCCAGCAGCTTACGCCAGGGGGACTCCTCTGGAAACACCATATATTTT. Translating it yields CASSLRQGDSSGNTIYF. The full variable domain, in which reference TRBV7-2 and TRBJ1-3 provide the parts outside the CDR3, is GAGVSQSPSNKVTEKGKDVELRCDPISGHTALYWYRQSLGQGLEFLIYFQGNSAPDKSGLPSDRFSAERTGGSVSTLTIQRTQQEDSAVYLCASSLRQGDSSGNTIYFGEGSWLTVV.

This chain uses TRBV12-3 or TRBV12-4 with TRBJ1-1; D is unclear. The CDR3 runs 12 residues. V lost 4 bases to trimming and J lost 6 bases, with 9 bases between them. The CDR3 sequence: CASSSVWAEAFF. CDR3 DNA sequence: TGTGCCAGCAGTTCGGTATGGGCTGAAGCTTTCTTT.

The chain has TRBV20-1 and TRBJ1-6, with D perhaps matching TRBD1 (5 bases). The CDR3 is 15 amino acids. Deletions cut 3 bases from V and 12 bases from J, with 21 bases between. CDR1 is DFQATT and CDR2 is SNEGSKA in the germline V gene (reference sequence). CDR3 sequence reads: CSARTVGHALRPLHF. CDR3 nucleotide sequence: TGCAGTGCTAGGACAGTCGGGCATGCACTTCGACCCCTCCACTTT.

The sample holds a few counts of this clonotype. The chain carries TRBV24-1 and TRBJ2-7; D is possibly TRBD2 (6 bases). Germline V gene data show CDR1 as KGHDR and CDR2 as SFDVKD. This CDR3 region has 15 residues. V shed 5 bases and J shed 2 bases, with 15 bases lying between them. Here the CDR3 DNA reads TGTGCCACCAGTGGTGGACCGGGAGTAACCTACGAGCAGTACTTC. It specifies CATSGGPGVTYEQYF.

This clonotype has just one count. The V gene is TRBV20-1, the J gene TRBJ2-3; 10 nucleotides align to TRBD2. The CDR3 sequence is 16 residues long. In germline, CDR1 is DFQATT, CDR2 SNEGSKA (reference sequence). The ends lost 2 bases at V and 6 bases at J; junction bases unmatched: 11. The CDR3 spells CSARSSPAGGPDTQYF. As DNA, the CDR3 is TGCAGTGCTAGATCTTCTCCAGCGGGAGGGCCGGATACGCAGTATTTT.

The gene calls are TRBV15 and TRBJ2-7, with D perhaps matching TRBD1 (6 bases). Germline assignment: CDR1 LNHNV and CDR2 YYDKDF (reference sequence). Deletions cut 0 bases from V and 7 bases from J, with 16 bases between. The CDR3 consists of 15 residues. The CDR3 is CATSRDRQGPTEQYF. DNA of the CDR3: TGTGCCACCAGCAGAGATCGCCAGGGGCCCACGGAGCAGTACTTC. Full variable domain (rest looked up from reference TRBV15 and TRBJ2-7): DAMVIQNPRYQVTQFGKPVTLSCSQTLNHNVMYWYQQKSSQAPKLLFHYYDKDFNNEADTPDNFQSRRPNTSFCFLDIRSPGLGDTAMYLCATSRDRQGPTEQYFGPGTRLTVT.

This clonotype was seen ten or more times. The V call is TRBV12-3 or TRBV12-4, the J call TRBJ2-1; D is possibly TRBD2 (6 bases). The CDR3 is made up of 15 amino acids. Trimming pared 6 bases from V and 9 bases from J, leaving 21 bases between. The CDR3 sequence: CASSQGGPTAGEQFF. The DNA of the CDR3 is TGTGCCAGCAGCCAGGGCGGTCCAACAGCGGGTGAGCAGTTCTTC.

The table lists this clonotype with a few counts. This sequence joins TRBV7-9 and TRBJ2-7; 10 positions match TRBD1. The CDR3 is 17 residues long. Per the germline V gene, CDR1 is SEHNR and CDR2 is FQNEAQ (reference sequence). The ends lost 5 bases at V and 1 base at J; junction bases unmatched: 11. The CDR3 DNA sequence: TGTGCCAGCAGCGATATGACAGGGGGCCCCAAATCCTACGAGCAGTACGTC. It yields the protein CASSDMTGGPKSYEQYV.

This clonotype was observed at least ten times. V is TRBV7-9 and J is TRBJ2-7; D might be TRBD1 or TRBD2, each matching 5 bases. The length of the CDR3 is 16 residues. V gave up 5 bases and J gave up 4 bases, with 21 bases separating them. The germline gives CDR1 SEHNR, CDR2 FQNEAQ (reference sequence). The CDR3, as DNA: TGTGCCAGCAGCCGGGGCAGGAGGATAGACAATTACGAGCAGTACGTC. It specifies CASSRGRRIDNYEQYV.

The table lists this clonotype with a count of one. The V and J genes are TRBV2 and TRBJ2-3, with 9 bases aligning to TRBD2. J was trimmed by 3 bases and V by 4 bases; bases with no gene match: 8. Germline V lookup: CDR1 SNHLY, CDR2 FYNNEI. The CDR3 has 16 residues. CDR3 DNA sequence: TGTGCCAGCAGTGGGAATAGCGGGAGCGGGACAGATACGCAGTATTTT. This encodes CASSGNSGSGTDTQYF.

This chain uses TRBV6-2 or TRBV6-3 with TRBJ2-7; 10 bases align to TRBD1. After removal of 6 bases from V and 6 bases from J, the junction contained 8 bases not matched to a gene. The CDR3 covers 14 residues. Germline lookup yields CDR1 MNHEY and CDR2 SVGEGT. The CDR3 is CASRRTGGSSEQYV. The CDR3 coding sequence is TGTGCCAGCAGAAGGACAGGGGGTTCGTCCGAGCAGTACGTC.

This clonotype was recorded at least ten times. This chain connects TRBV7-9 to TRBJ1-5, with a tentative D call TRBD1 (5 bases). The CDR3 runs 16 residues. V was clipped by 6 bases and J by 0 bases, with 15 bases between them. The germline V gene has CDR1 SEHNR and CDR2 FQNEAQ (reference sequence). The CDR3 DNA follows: TGTGCCAGCAGTTCGCTCCGGCAGGGTAGCAATCAGCCCCAGCATTTT. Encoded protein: CASSSLRQGSNQPQHF.

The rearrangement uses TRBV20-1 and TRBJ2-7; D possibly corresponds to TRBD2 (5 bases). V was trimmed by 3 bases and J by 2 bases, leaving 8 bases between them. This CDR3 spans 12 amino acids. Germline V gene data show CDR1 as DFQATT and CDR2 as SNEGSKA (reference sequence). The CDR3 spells CSASLATYEQYF. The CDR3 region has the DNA TGCAGTGCTAGCCTAGCTACCTACGAGCAGTACTTC.

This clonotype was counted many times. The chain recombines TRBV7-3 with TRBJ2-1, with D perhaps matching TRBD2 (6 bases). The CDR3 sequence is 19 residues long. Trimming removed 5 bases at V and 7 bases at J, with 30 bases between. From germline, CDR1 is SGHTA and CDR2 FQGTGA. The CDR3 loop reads CASSTRGTALGGIMNEQFF. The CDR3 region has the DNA TGTGCCAGCAGCACCCGGGGGACGGCTCTAGGTGGGATTATGAATGAGCAGTTCTTC.

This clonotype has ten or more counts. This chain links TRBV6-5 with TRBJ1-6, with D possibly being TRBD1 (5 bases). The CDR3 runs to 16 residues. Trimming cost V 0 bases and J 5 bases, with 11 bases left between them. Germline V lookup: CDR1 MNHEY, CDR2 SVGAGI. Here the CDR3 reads CASSYSGRVHNSPLHF. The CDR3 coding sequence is TGTGCCAGCAGTTACTCGGGCAGGGTACATAATTCACCCCTCCACTTT.

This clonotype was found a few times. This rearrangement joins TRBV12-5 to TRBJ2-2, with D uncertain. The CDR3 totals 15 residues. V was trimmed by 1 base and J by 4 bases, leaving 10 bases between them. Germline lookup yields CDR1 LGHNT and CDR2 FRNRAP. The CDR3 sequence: CASGLGPSGTGELFF. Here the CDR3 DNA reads TGTGCTAGTGGTTTGGGACCCTCGGGCACCGGGGAGCTGTTTTTT. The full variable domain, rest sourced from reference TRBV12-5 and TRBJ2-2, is DARVTQTPRHKVTEMGQEVTMRCQPILGHNTVFWYRQTMMQGLELLAYFRNRAPLDDSGMPKDRFSAEMPDATLATLKIQPSEPRDSAVYFCASGLGPSGTGELFFGEGSRLTVL.

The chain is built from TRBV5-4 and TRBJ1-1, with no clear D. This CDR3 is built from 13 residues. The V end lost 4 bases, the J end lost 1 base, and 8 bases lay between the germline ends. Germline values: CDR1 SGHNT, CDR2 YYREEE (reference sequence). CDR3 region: CASSVAPNTEAFF. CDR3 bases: TGTGCCAGCAGCGTGGCTCCGAACACTGAAGCTTTCTTT.

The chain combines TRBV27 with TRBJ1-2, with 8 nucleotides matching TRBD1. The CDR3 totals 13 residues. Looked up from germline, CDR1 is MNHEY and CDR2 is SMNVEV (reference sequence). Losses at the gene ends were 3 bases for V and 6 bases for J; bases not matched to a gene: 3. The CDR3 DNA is TGTGCCAGCAGTTTTGAGACAGGGGATGGCTACACCTTC. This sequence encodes CASSFETGDGYTF.

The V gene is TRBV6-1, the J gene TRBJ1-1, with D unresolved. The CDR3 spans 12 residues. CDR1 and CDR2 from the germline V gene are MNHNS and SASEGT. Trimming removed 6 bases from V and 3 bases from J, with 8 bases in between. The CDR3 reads CASRWLDTEAFF. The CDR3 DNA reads TGTGCCAGCAGGTGGCTCGACACTGAAGCTTTCTTT.

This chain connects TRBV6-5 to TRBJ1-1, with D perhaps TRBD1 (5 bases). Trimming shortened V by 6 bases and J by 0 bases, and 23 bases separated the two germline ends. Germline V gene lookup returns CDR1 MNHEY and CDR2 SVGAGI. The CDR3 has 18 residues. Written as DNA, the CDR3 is TGTGCCAGCAGACTCGCGGGGCCCGGGGCCTATGTGAACACTGAAGCTTTCTTT. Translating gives CASRLAGPGAYVNTEAFF.

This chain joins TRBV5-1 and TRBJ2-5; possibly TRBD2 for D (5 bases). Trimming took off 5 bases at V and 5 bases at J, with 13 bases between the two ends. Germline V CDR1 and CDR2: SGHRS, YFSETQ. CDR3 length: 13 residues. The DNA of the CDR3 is TGCGCCAGCAGGCAACTAGAGTTGGAGACCCAGTACTTC. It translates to CASRQLELETQYF.

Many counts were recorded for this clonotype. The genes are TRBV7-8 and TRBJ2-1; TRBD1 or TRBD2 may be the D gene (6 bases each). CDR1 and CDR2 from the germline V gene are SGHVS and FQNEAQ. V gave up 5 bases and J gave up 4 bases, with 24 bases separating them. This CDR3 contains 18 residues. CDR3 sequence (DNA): TGTGCCAGCAGCCCGTACCGGCTCGCGAGGGGGGATTACAATGAGCAGTTCTTC. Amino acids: CASSPYRLARGDYNEQFF.

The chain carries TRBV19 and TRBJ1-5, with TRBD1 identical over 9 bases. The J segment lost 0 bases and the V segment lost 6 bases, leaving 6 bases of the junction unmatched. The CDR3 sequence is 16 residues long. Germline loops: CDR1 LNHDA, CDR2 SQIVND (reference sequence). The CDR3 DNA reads TGTGCCAGTAGCCTCGGGACAGGGTATAGCAATCAGCCCCAGCATTTT. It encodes CASSLGTGYSNQPQHF.

The CDR3 loop is CASSLVLGLARREQFF. For the CDR3, the DNA is TGTGCCAGCAGCTTGGTCTTGGGACTCGCCCGGCGGGAGCAGTTCTTC. The chain joins TRBV5-4 to TRBJ2-1, with D tentatively TRBD2 (6 bases). Germline V gene sequence: CDR1 SGHNT, CDR2 YYREEE (reference sequence). Trimming took 0 bases from V and 10 from J, leaving 20 bases between them. The CDR3 loop spans 16 amino acids.